These 21 T cell receptor beta chains share one sample of origin, sequenced in a study of T cell clonality in common variable immunodeficiency. Assay: immunoSEQ multiplex PCR; the TCRdb copy retains only in-frame clones and omits some. The sample contains around 40,000 clones, none of them singletons. Sequenced material: peripheral blood mononuclear cells. The receptors stem from a person between 18 and 70 years old in good health.

A remark on this clone: The sequenced fragment ends 3 residues before the CDR3 boundary, so the rest is inferred from the germline J gene. Within the sample, other DNA sequences also encode this same CDR3. The rearrangement joins TRBV2 to TRBJ2-3, with D perhaps TRBD2 (6 bases). Per germline, CDR1 SNHLY and CDR2 FYNNEI. Trimming removed 0 bases from V and 5 bases from J, with 18 bases in between. CDR3 length: 17 residues. The part of the CDR3 DNA that was read is TGTGCCAGCAGTGAAGCGCGATGGACGGGGGACGGAGATACG. Its translation: CASSEARWTGDGDT. The full CDR3 is CASSEARWTGDGDTQYF.

This clone was seen a handful of times. The read terminates 3 residues ahead of where the CDR3 ends, so the germline J gene completes it. The rearrangement uses TRBV7-9 and TRBJ2-2; TRBD1 matches 10 bases. The CDR3 runs 14 residues. Per the germline V gene, CDR1 is SEHNR and CDR2 is FQNEAQ (reference sequence). The CDR3 reads CASNRGTGAEKLFF. The sequenced part of the CDR3 DNA is TGTGCCAGCAACCGGGGGACAGGGGCTGAAAAG.

This clone was seen at least ten times. The read ends 3 residues before the CDR3 terminus; that terminus is restored from the germline J gene. The chain is built from TRBV5-1 and TRBJ2-7; 7 nucleotides align to TRBD1. Trimming cost V 0 bases and J 2 bases; bases outside gene matches: 2. This CDR3 contains 14 residues. Germline lookup yields CDR1 SGHRS and CDR2 YFSETQ. The CDR3: CASSLAQGAYEQYF. The covered CDR3 bases are TGCGCCAGCAGCTTGGCGCAGGGGGCCTACGAG.

This clone occurred many times. From the germline J gene comes the end of the CDR3, since the read stops 3 residues before it. The chain has TRBV5-6 and TRBJ2-1, with D possibly being TRBD1 (6 bases). This CDR3 spans 13 amino acids. V was clipped by 3 bases and J by 4 bases, with 8 bases between them. CDR1 and CDR2 (germline): SGHDT, YYEEEE. The CDR3 region is CASSSDRYNEQFF. The CDR3 bases that were read are TGTGCCAGCAGCTCGGACAGATACAATGAG. Filled out from reference TRBV5-6 and TRBJ2-1, the complete variable domain reads DAGVTQSPTHLIKTRGQQVTLRCSPKSGHDTVSWYQQALGQGPQFIFQYYEEEERQRGNFPDRFSGHQFPNYSSELNVNALLLGDSALYLCASSSDRYNEQFFGPGTRLTVL.

This clone was observed a few times. The read ends 3 residues before the CDR3 terminus; that terminus is restored from the germline J gene. The chain combines TRBV18 with TRBJ1-4; the D gene is possibly TRBD1 (6 bases). CDR3 length: 17 residues. The germline V gene has CDR1 KGHSH and CDR2 LQKENI. CDR3 amino acids: CASSLIEQGKGNSPLFF. The sequenced part of the CDR3 DNA is TGTGCCAGCTCACTTATCGAACAGGGAAAGGGTAATTCACCA.

This clone came up many times. The DNA ends 3 residues before the CDR3 does, and the rest of the CDR3 is filled in from the germline J gene. This chain joins TRBV20-1 and TRBJ1-2; TRBD1 aligns across 9 bases. V dropped 4 bases and J dropped 2; count of bases not matched to a gene: 8. Germline values: CDR1 DFQATT, CDR2 SNEGSKA (reference sequence). This CDR3 is built from 15 residues. CDR3 in amino acids: CSATRRDRVNYGYTF. The sequenced CDR3 bases are TGCAGTGCTACCCGCCGGGACAGGGTAAACTATGGC.

This clone was seen a handful of times. The CDR3 spells CASSQGQRDTQYF. CDR3 DNA, as far as it was read: TGTGCCAGCAGTCAGGGGCAGAGAGATACG. V usage is TRBV7-3 and J usage is TRBJ2-3; a weak D match, TRBD1 (6 bases). The sequence runs out 3 residues before the end of the CDR3; the remainder is reconstructed from the germline J gene. Trimming shortened V by 6 bases and J by 5 bases, and 12 bases separated the two germline ends. Germline-derived CDR1 and CDR2 are SGHTA and FQGTGA. The CDR3 sequence is 13 residues long.

This clone was counted at least ten times. The read ends 3 residues shy of where the CDR3 ends; the end is completed using the germline J gene. This chain uses TRBV7-6 with TRBJ2-3, with D possibly TRBD2 on 7 matching bases. The germline V gene has CDR1 SGHVS and CDR2 FNYEAQ. CDR3 length: 18 amino acids. V was clipped by 1 base and J by 1 base, with 18 bases between them. CDR3 DNA (partial): TGTGCCAGCAGCTTAGAAGGTGGGGGGGGCTGGGGCACAGATACG. Its translation: CASSLEGGGGWGTDT. The CDR3, in full, reads CASSLEGGGGWGTDTQYF.

A word on this clone: The read gets to within 3 residues of the CDR3 end, and the germline J gene fills in the rest. V gene TRBV2 combines with J gene TRBJ2-3; 12 bases are shared with TRBD2. CDR1 SNHLY and CDR2 FYNNEI come from the germline V gene. This CDR3 spans 15 amino acids. J lost 8 bases, V lost 2 bases, and 5 bases had no gene match. The part of the CDR3 DNA that was read is TGTGCCAGCAGTGAACCCTCGGGACTAGCGGGTACG. Its protein is CASSEPSGLAGT. The full CDR3 is CASSEPSGLAGTQYF.

This clone occurred many times. The sequenced part of the CDR3 DNA is TGCAGTGCTTCCCGCGCGGGCCTCTCCTACGAG. Translated: CSASRAGLSYE. The CDR3, in full, reads CSASRAGLSYEQYF. The chain is built from TRBV20-1 and TRBJ2-7, with D tentatively TRBD2 (5 bases). The read comes to an end 3 residues before the CDR3 does, leaving the germline J gene to fill in the end. V lost 5 bases and J 0 bases, leaving 14 bases between the germline ends. The CDR3 runs to 14 residues. Germline CDR1 reads DFQATT; CDR2 reads SNEGSKA (reference sequence).

This clone was seen ten or more times. The missing CDR3 end, 3 residues past where the read stops, is filled in from the germline J gene. The chain carries TRBV6-1 and TRBJ2-7, with 7 bases that match TRBD1. The CDR3 is made up of 15 amino acids. Unmatched junction bases numbered 7, after V lost 2 bases and J lost 3 bases. Germline V gene data show CDR1 as MNHNS and CDR2 as SASEGT. CDR3 DNA (partial): TGTGCCAGCAGTGAACGGACAGGTGTTTTCTACGAG. Residues: CASSERTGVFYE. The entire CDR3 reads CASSERTGVFYEQYF.

This clone was counted many times. The DNA ends 3 residues before the CDR3 does, and the rest of the CDR3 is filled in from the germline J gene. The V and J genes are TRBV20-1 and TRBJ2-7; 8 bases fit TRBD2. Germline assignment: CDR1 DFQATT and CDR2 SNEGSKA (reference sequence). With V trimmed by 5 bases and J by 1 base, 4 bases remained unmatched. The CDR3 has 13 residues. This chain's CDR3 is CSALKRGSYEQYF. The sequenced CDR3 bases are TGCAGTGCTCTAAAGCGGGGGTCCTACGAG.

This clone was found many times. The missing CDR3 end, 3 residues past where the read stops, is filled in from the germline J gene. The chain recombines TRBV2 with TRBJ2-1, with D possibly matching TRBD2 (6 bases). This CDR3 spans 15 amino acids. Between the trimmed V and J ends, which lost 5 bases and 5 bases, there was a span of 16 bases. CDR1 SNHLY and CDR2 FYNNEI come from the germline V gene. This chain's CDR3 is CASSHLGGRDNEQFF. The covered CDR3 bases are TGTGCCAGCAGTCATCTCGGGGGTCGGGACAATGAG.

Of note for this clone: The CDR3 extends 3 residues past the end of the read, so its final part is completed from the germline J gene. The chain links TRBV11-1 to TRBJ2-5; D is uncertain. The germline V gene has CDR1 SGHAT and CDR2 FQDESV (reference sequence). With 2 bases removed from V and 5 bases from J, the gap between germline ends came to 3 bases. The CDR3 contains 11 residues. CDR3 region: CASSLSETQYF. The DNA read from the CDR3 is TGTGCCAGCAGCTTATCGGAGACC.

This clone was picked up many times. The read halts 3 residues ahead of the CDR3 end, with the missing end drawn from the germline J gene. The V and J genes are TRBV30 and TRBJ1-1, with a tentative D call TRBD1 (6 bases). The ends were cut back, 6 bases at V and 1 base at J, with 12 bases in the middle. In germline, CDR1 is GTSNPN, CDR2 SVGIG (reference sequence). The CDR3 covers 13 residues. CDR3 region: CACTPGQNTEAFF. CDR3 DNA, as far as it was read: TGTGCCTGCACCCCGGGACAGAACACTGAA.

This clone was counted at least ten times. The read comes to an end 3 residues before the CDR3 does, leaving the germline J gene to fill in the end. The rearrangement uses TRBV30 and TRBJ1-1, with TRBD1 matching 7 bases. The CDR3 sequence is 13 residues long. The junction had 5 bases not matched to a gene; V was cut back by 6 bases and J by 1 base. Germline values: CDR1 GTSNPN, CDR2 SVGIG (reference sequence). The CDR3 sequence is CACHRGKNTEAFF. CDR3 DNA (partial): TGTGCCTGCCACAGGGGCAAGAACACTGAA.

Turning to this clone: The read finishes 3 residues shy of the CDR3 end, and the germline J gene is used to complete it. This sequence joins TRBV18 and TRBJ2-1, with TRBD1 matching over 8 bases. V dropped 3 bases and J dropped 8; count of bases not matched to a gene: 9. CDR3 length: 15 amino acids. The germline gives CDR1 KGHSH, CDR2 LQKENI. CDR3 in amino acids: CASSPSDRDNDEQFF. CDR3 DNA (partial): TGTGCCAGCTCACCTTCGGACAGGGACAATGATGAG.

This clone was found many times. The missing CDR3 end, 3 residues past where the read stops, is filled in from the germline J gene. The chain recombines TRBV7-6 with TRBJ2-1; 9 bases line up with TRBD1. Germline loops: CDR1 SGHVS, CDR2 FNYEAQ. This CDR3 comprises 15 residues. The ends lost 5 bases at V and 6 bases at J; junction bases unmatched: 8. Here the CDR3 reads CASSQGQGIINEQFF. The sequenced part of the CDR3 DNA is TGTGCCAGCAGCCAGGGACAGGGTATTATCAATGAG.

This clone was seen repeatedly, ten times or more. Read sequence stops 3 residues before the CDR3 end, and the germline J gene provides the missing end. The chain links TRBV2 to TRBJ2-4; D is undetermined. CDR1 is SNHLY and CDR2 is FYNNEI in the germline V gene. Trimming pared 3 bases from V and 1 base from J, leaving 13 bases between. The CDR3 contains 16 residues. The DNA read from the CDR3 is TGTGCCAGCAGTGATTCGGTAGCTAGGGCCAAAAACATT. Its translation: CASSDSVARAKNI. The whole CDR3 protein reads CASSDSVARAKNIQYF.

This clone occurred many times. The read ends 3 residues before the CDR3 terminus; that terminus is restored from the germline J gene. V is TRBV12-5 and J is TRBJ2-2, with TRBD2 identical over 11 bases. The junction had 4 bases not matched to a gene; V was cut back by 5 bases and J by 2 bases. Germline lookup yields CDR1 LGHNT and CDR2 FRNRAP. The CDR3 has 16 residues. The CDR3 loop reads CASGPGTSGNTGELFF. The CDR3 DNA, read in part, is TGTGCTAGTGGTCCCGGGACTAGCGGAAACACCGGGGAG.

Many counts were recorded for this clone. The read is 3 residues too short to cover the CDR3 end, so that end is filled in from the germline J gene. The chain joins TRBV9 to TRBJ2-5; TRBD2 aligns across 8 bases. The CDR3 has 14 residues. V was pared by 3 bases and J by 5 bases, with 6 bases of the junction left unmatched. Looked up from germline, CDR1 is SGDLS and CDR2 is YYNGEE. The CDR3 bases that were read are TGTGCCAGCAGCGCAACGGGGGGGGTGGAGACC. This codes for CASSATGGVET. The CDR3 reads in full as CASSATGGVETQYF.